These 24 T cell receptor beta chains came from one sample sequenced in a study of control samples from healthy donors and cancer patients. Sequencing was performed with immunoSEQ multiplex PCR; in TCRdb, only in-frame clones are kept and a portion is missing. The table has 70,000 to 95,000 clones, roughly 93% seen once. Sequencing was done on a sample of PBMCs. The origin of the receptors is a woman between 40 and 50 years old with lung cancer.

V and J are TRBV27 and TRBJ2-5; TRBD1 aligns across 7 bases. J gave up 1 base and V 4 bases, and 6 bases lay outside the gene matches. The germline V gene has CDR1 MNHEY and CDR2 SMNVEV (reference sequence). The CDR3 runs to 15 residues. The CDR3 loop reads CASSSGTESQETQYF. CDR3 in DNA: TGTGCCAGCAGTTCCGGGACAGAATCCCAAGAGACCCAGTACTTC.

The chain uses TRBV5-1 and TRBJ2-1; 8 bases match TRBD1. Germline V lookup: CDR1 SGHRS, CDR2 YFSETQ. The junction had 7 bases not matched to a gene; V was cut back by 0 bases and J by 5 bases. CDR3 size: 16 residues. The CDR3 nucleotides are TGCGCCAGCAGCTTGGGACCCAGGGGGCCGGACAATGAGCAGTTCTTC. Protein: CASSLGPRGPDNEQFF.

The chain recombines TRBV28 with TRBJ1-2; no firm D call. V was cut by 8 bases and J by 4 bases, with 14 bases left in between. CDR1 and CDR2 (germline): MDHEN, SYDVKM. This CDR3 is 13 amino acids long. CDR3 region: CASLPGLLYGYTF. The CDR3 DNA sequence: TGTGCCAGCTTACCGGGCCTCCTCTATGGCTACACCTTC.

The gene calls are TRBV5-1 and TRBJ1-1; 8 positions match TRBD1. The germline V gene encodes CDR1 SGHRS and CDR2 YFSETQ. Unmatched junction bases numbered 7, after V lost 1 base and J lost 2 bases. The CDR3 has 16 amino acids. The CDR3 sequence is CASSLWGGQGNTEAFF. CDR3 nucleotide sequence: TGCGCCAGCAGCTTGTGGGGAGGACAGGGAAACACTGAAGCTTTCTTT.

The chain couples TRBV2 to TRBJ2-7; TRBD1 might be the D (6 bases). Germline V CDR1 and CDR2: SNHLY, FYNNEI. Trimming cost V 2 bases and J 0 bases, with 11 bases left between them. The CDR3 has 15 amino acids. In DNA, the CDR3 is TGTGCCAGCAGTGAATGGCAGGGGAACTCCTACGAGCAGTACTTC. Translated, it gives CASSEWQGNSYEQYF.

The chain links TRBV19 to TRBJ1-5; unclear D gene. Germline lookup yields CDR1 LNHDA and CDR2 SQIVND (reference sequence). Trimming removed 5 bases at V and 2 bases at J, with 13 bases between. CDR3 length: 15 residues. The CDR3, as DNA: TGTGCCAGTAGTGTATCAATGGCCGGCAATCAGCCCCAGCATTTT. Its translation is CASSVSMAGNQPQHF.

This clone was picked up a small number of times. The chain recombines TRBV1 with TRBJ2-2; the D call of TRBD2 is as the table states it, not checked on the DNA. TRBV1 constitutes a pseudogene. CDR3 length: 17 residues. The CDR3 loop is CTSSQLQRGVNTGELFF. The CDR3 DNA reads TGCACCAGCAGCCAACTACAGCGGGGGGTGAACACCGGGGAGCTGTTTTTT.

The rearrangement uses TRBV7-9 and TRBJ1-1; no definite D call. Trimming took 1 base from V and 3 from J, leaving 3 bases between them. This CDR3 spans 12 amino acids. CDR1 and CDR2 from the germline V gene are SEHNR and FQNEAQ (reference sequence). The CDR3 spells CASSLDDTEAFF. The DNA of the CDR3 is TGTGCCAGCAGCTTAGACGACACTGAAGCTTTCTTT.

CDR3 DNA sequence: TGTGCCAGCTCACCAGAGGGTTTCGGTGAAGCTTTCTTT. This encodes CASSPEGFGEAFF. The V gene is TRBV18, the J gene TRBJ1-1; D gene uncertain. Germline values: CDR1 KGHSH, CDR2 LQKENI. The CDR3 loop spans 13 amino acids. V lost 2 bases to trimming and J lost 7 bases, with 11 bases between them.

The chain joins TRBV12-3 or TRBV12-4 to TRBJ2-7; tentative D call: TRBD2 (5 bases). The CDR3 totals 12 residues. Trimming took 5 bases from V and 1 from J, leaving 6 bases between them. The CDR3 protein is CASSRGSYEQYF. DNA of the CDR3: TGTGCCAGCAGTCGGGGTTCCTACGAGCAGTACTTC.

The chain employs TRBV25-1 and TRBJ1-1; the D is unclear. Trimming took off 9 bases at V and 5 bases at J, with 10 bases between the two ends. This CDR3 spans 11 amino acids. Germline CDR1 and CDR2: MGHDK and SYGVNS. The CDR3 nucleotides are TGTGCCAGTGTAGGAGGGACTGAAGCTTTCTTT. Its translation is CASVGGTEAFF. Together with reference TRBV25-1 and TRBJ1-1, the CDR3 gives the full variable domain: EADIYQTPRYLVIGTGKKITLECSQTMGHDKMYWYQQDPGMELHLIHYSYGVNSTEKGDLSSESTVSRIRTEHFPLTLESARPSHTSQYLCASVGGTEAFFGQGTRLTVV.

CDR3 sequence: CASSLGRDGYYGYTF. DNA of the CDR3: TGTGCCAGCAGCTTAGGGAGGGACGGCTACTATGGCTACACCTTC. The rearrangement uses TRBV7-2 and TRBJ1-2; D perhaps matches TRBD1 (5 bases). The germline V gene has CDR1 SGHTA and CDR2 FQGNSA. The CDR3 spans 15 residues. Trimming took 1 base from V and 3 from J, leaving 12 bases between them.

The chain is built from TRBV19 and TRBJ2-2, with D perhaps TRBD1 or TRBD2 (6 bases each). CDR1 is LNHDA and CDR2 is SQIVND in the germline V gene (reference sequence). V lost 5 bases and J lost 2, with 12 bases in between. This CDR3 is 15 amino acids long. The chain's CDR3 is CASSRRGANTGELFF. The CDR3 DNA reads as TGTGCCAGTAGTCGAAGGGGGGCAAACACCGGGGAGCTGTTTTTT.

The CDR3 DNA is TGTGCCAGCAGTGAAGATCCCCGGACGCAGGGCGTCACCGGGGAGCTGTTTTTT. It yields the protein CASSEDPRTQGVTGELFF. V is TRBV6-1 and J is TRBJ2-2; D may be TRBD1 (5 bases). This CDR3 has 18 amino acids. Germline CDR1 is MNHNS and CDR2 is SASEGT. Trimming left V 1 base short and J 4 bases short, with 19 bases between.

The chain couples TRBV14 to TRBJ2-1, with 8 bases that match TRBD2. In germline, CDR1 is SGHDN, CDR2 FVKESK. V lost 3 bases and J lost 7; bases outside the gene matches: 5. The CDR3 covers 14 residues. CDR3 protein: CASSQYLAGNEQFF. In nucleotides, the CDR3 is TGTGCCAGCAGCCAGTACCTAGCGGGTAATGAGCAGTTCTTC.

V and J are TRBV6-6 and TRBJ1-4; 9 bases are shared with TRBD1. The CDR3 extends over 17 amino acids. V dropped 5 bases and J dropped 3; count of bases not matched to a gene: 10. Germline CDR1 MNHNY, CDR2 SVGAGI (reference sequence). CDR3 sequence (DNA): TGTGCCAGCAGTCCGGGACAGGGTACCCCATCTAATGAAAAACTGTTTTTT. Residues: CASSPGQGTPSNEKLFF.

The count of this clone is one. Its ends do not fully match the called genes, so a read error is possible. V usage is TRBV24-1 and J usage is TRBJ2-1, with D unresolved. CDR1 KGHDR and CDR2 SFDVKD come from the germline V gene. The CDR3 contains 12 residues. DNA for the CDR3: TGTGCCACCAGAGATTACTACAATGAGCAGTTCTTC. Amino acids: CATRDYYNEQFF.

The rearrangement links TRBV11-3 to TRBJ1-3; D is ambiguous. V was clipped by 1 base and J by 0 bases, with 10 bases between them. This CDR3 comprises 16 residues. Germline assignment: CDR1 SGHNT and CDR2 YENEEA. For the CDR3, the DNA is TGTGCCAGCAGCTTAGGTGGCAGTAGCTCTGGAAACACCATATATTTT. Protein: CASSLGGSSSGNTIYF.

The rearrangement joins TRBV11-1 to TRBJ1-1; D remains ambiguous. Germline V gene lookup returns CDR1 SGHAT and CDR2 FQDESV (reference sequence). This CDR3 spans 12 amino acids. Trimming left V 5 bases short and J 1 base short, with 5 bases between. The CDR3 DNA reads as TGTGCCAGCAGCCGGCGGAACACTGAAGCTTTCTTT. Protein sequence: CASSRRNTEAFF.

V and J are TRBV5-5 and TRBJ2-3; D perhaps matches TRBD2 (5 bases). The CDR3 loop spans 15 amino acids. Trimming took 0 bases from V and 0 from J, leaving 8 bases between them. Germline values: CDR1 SGHKS, CDR2 YYEKEE (reference sequence). The CDR3 bases are TGTGCCAGCAGCTTGGAGCGGCCTAGCACAGATACGCAGTATTTT. Its translation is CASSLERPSTDTQYF.

This chain uses TRBV7-9 with TRBJ1-2; TRBD1 might be the D (5 bases). The CDR3 consists of 13 residues. The germline CDR1 and CDR2 sequences are SEHNR and FQNEAQ (reference sequence). Trimming pared 6 bases from V and 6 bases from J, leaving 14 bases between. The CDR3 nucleotides read TGTGCCAGCAGTGTTGGGGGAAAGGATGGCTACACCTTC. It is translated as CASSVGGKDGYTF. The full variable domain, its missing parts supplied by reference TRBV7-9 and TRBJ1-2, is DTGVSQNPRHKITKRGQNVTFRCDPISEHNRLYWYRQTLGQGPEFLTYFQNEAQLEKSRLLSDRFSAERPKGSFSTLEIQRTEQGDSAMYLCASSVGGKDGYTFGSGTRLTVV.

The rearrangement uses TRBV4-2 and TRBJ1-5; 11 nucleotides agree with TRBD1. Trimming removed 1 base from V and 4 bases from J; junction bases left unmatched: 9. The CDR3 is 18 amino acids. CDR1 is LGHNA and CDR2 is YNFKEQ in the germline V gene. The CDR3 nucleotides read TGTGCCAGCAGCCAAGCCGCCGGGACAGGGGGAATAAATCAGCCCCAGCATTTT. Encoded protein: CASSQAAGTGGINQPQHF.

The chain uses TRBV6-5 and TRBJ1-1; D is possibly TRBD1 (6 bases). This CDR3 is built from 13 residues. V was shortened by 6 bases and J by 2 bases, with 10 bases between the two germline ends. Germline V gene sequence: CDR1 MNHEY, CDR2 SVGAGI. The CDR3 DNA follows: TGTGCCAGCAGGACGGGGGGCAACACTGAAGCTTTCTTT. Protein product: CASRTGGNTEAFF.

The genes are TRBV19 and TRBJ2-7, with D perhaps TRBD2 (5 bases). Germline assignment: CDR1 LNHDA and CDR2 SQIVND (reference sequence). V shed 5 bases and J shed 1 base, with 18 bases lying between them. The CDR3 covers 16 residues. In DNA form, the CDR3 reads TGTGCCAGTAGTCAGGATGGGCGCGGGTTTTCCTACGAGCAGTACTTC. Translating gives CASSQDGRGFSYEQYF. Using reference TRBV19 and TRBJ2-7 for the parts outside the CDR3, the full variable domain is DGGITQSPKYLFRKEGQNVTLSCEQNLNHDAMYWYRQDPGQGLRLIYYSQIVNDFQKGDIAEGYSVSREKKESFPLTVTSAQKNPTAFYLCASSQDGRGFSYEQYFGPGTRLTVT.